A single sample gave rise to the 30 T cell receptor beta chains below, sequenced in a study of identical twins. TCRdb reprocessed the 5' RACE reads with MiXCR, giving one entry per CDR3 protein. The sample lists about 660,000 distinct CDR3 sequences; roughly 8% were seen once. These data are also associated with another study on yellow fever vaccine responses in identical twins.

Sample: PBMCs. Receptors were obtained from a woman younger than 30 in good health.

In its sample, this clonotype was seen many times. This chain uses TRBV24-1 with TRBJ2-1, with D possibly TRBD2 on 6 matching bases. Germline assignment: CDR1 KGHDR and CDR2 SFDVKD. With 6 bases removed from V and 3 bases from J, the gap between germline ends came to 17 bases. This CDR3 is 16 amino acids long. DNA of the CDR3: TGTGCCACCAGTACGGGGACGGGGGAACGCTACAATGAGCAGTTCTTC. It is translated as CATSTGTGERYNEQFF.

This clonotype was recorded a few times. J is TRBJ2-1 and V is TRBV29-1, with D possibly called TRBD1 or TRBD2 (5 bases each). Trimming pared 5 bases from V and 1 base from J, leaving 12 bases between. This CDR3 comprises 14 residues. In germline, CDR1 is SQVTM, CDR2 ANQGSEA. The CDR3 DNA reads as TGCAGCGTTACGAGGGGCATTTCCTACAATGAGCAGTTCTTC. Translation gives CSVTRGISYNEQFF.

The CDR3 sequence: CASSLGASPSYNEQFF. Here the CDR3 DNA reads TGTGCCAGCAGCTTAGGTGCTAGTCCGTCCTACAATGAGCAGTTCTTC. The V call is TRBV7-9, the J call TRBJ2-1; D is unclear. The V gene's germline CDR1 is SEHNR and CDR2 FQNEAQ (reference sequence). The CDR3 is made up of 16 amino acids. Trimming pared 1 base from V and 1 base from J, leaving 11 bases between. The full variable domain, in which reference TRBV7-9 and TRBJ2-1 provide the parts outside the CDR3, is DTGVSQNPRHKITKRGQNVTFRCDPISEHNRLYWYRQTLGQGPEFLTYFQNEAQLEKSRLLSDRFSAERPKGSFSTLEIQRTEQGDSAMYLCASSLGASPSYNEQFFGPGTRLTVL.

This clonotype was seen more than once but under ten times. The V and J genes are TRBV9 and TRBJ1-1; no reliable D call. Deletions cut 3 bases from V and 1 base from J, with 7 bases between. Per germline, CDR1 SGDLS and CDR2 YYNGEE. The CDR3 consists of 13 residues. CDR3 loop: CASSAPSNTEAFF. The CDR3 nucleotides read TGTGCCAGCAGCGCACCTTCGAACACTGAAGCTTTCTTT.

This chain connects TRBV6-5 to TRBJ1-5, with D unclear. Trimming took 8 bases from V and 6 from J, leaving 14 bases between them. The CDR3 totals 13 residues. From germline, CDR1 is MNHEY and CDR2 SVGAGI. The CDR3 DNA reads as TGTGCCAGCGGTTTTGGGGTTTTTCAGCCCCAGCATTTT. This gives the protein CASGFGVFQPQHF.

This sequence joins TRBV5-1 and TRBJ2-7; 8 bases match TRBD2. The CDR3 has 14 residues. V gave up 5 bases and J gave up 5 bases; unmatched junction bases: 9. CDR1 and CDR2 from the germline V gene are SGHRS and YFSETQ. In DNA, the CDR3 is TGCGCCAGCAGACAGCCGGGACTAGGGAACGAGCAGTACTTC. Protein sequence: CASRQPGLGNEQYF.

V usage is TRBV3-1 and J usage is TRBJ2-1; D call uncertain. Germline V gene sequence: CDR1 LGHDT, CDR2 YNNKEL (reference sequence). The length of the CDR3 is 15 residues. The V end was cut by 4 bases, the J end by 12 bases, with 22 bases between. In nucleotides, the CDR3 is TGTGCCAGCAGCCTCGGCACGTCCTCGGGTCTCGGGCAGTTCTTC. Protein: CASSLGTSSGLGQFF.

This clonotype was picked up a small number of times. Here the CDR3 DNA reads TGTGCCACCAGTGTACTAGCGGGAGGCGGCAATGAGCAGTTCTTC. Encoded protein: CATSVLAGGGNEQFF. The V gene is TRBV24-1, the J gene TRBJ2-1, with TRBD2 matching 12 bases. CDR3 length: 15 amino acids. Unmatched junction bases numbered 4, after V lost 5 bases and J lost 6 bases. Germline V gene data show CDR1 as KGHDR and CDR2 as SFDVKD.

This clonotype was seen a handful of times. CDR3 coding DNA: TGTGCCAGCAGATCTCAGGGAAATTCACCCCTCCACTTT. This gives the protein CASRSQGNSPLHF. The chain has TRBV6-1 and TRBJ1-6; tentatively, D is TRBD1 (5 bases). Germline V lookup: CDR1 MNHNS, CDR2 SASEGT. This CDR3 comprises 13 residues. V was cut by 6 bases and J by 7 bases, with 10 bases left in between.

The V gene is TRBV6-1, the J gene TRBJ2-2; D unresolved. Germline V gene sequence: CDR1 MNHNS, CDR2 SASEGT. Trimming removed 6 bases at V and 0 bases at J, with 14 bases between. CDR3 length equals 16 residues. This chain's CDR3 is CASRSLNLANTGELFF. The DNA for the CDR3 is TGTGCCAGCAGGAGCCTTAATTTGGCGAACACCGGGGAGCTGTTTTTT.

This clonotype was counted ten times or more. V usage is TRBV7-2 and J usage is TRBJ2-1; D ambiguous. The ends were cut back, 3 bases at V and 10 bases at J, with 10 bases in the middle. Looked up from germline, CDR1 is SGHTA and CDR2 is FQGNSA. The CDR3 extends over 12 amino acids. The CDR3 here is CASSFEAREQFF. CDR3 nucleotide sequence: TGTGCCAGCAGCTTTGAGGCCAGGGAGCAGTTCTTC.

This clonotype was seen a few times. This sequence joins TRBV20-1 and TRBJ2-7; 7 nucleotides line up with TRBD1. CDR3 length equals 15 residues. Germline V lookup: CDR1 DFQATT, CDR2 SNEGSKA (reference sequence). V shed 0 bases, J shed 0 bases, and the junction held 5 bases outside the gene matches. The CDR3 reads CSARESGTASYEQYF. CDR3 DNA sequence: TGCAGTGCTAGAGAGTCCGGGACAGCCTCCTACGAGCAGTACTTC.

This clonotype showed up many times. This chain links TRBV18 with TRBJ2-7, with D possibly being TRBD1 (6 bases). Germline-derived CDR1 and CDR2 are KGHSH and LQKENI. The CDR3 is 15 residues long. V lost 4 bases to trimming and J lost 4 bases, with 17 bases between them. CDR3 sequence (DNA): TGTGCCAGCTCACAAGGACAGACGATCGAGTACGAGCAGTACTTC. This gives the protein CASSQGQTIEYEQYF.

V gene TRBV5-1 combines with J gene TRBJ1-1; D remains ambiguous. The V gene's germline CDR1 is SGHRS and CDR2 YFSETQ. V was pared by 4 bases and J by 1 base, with 8 bases between. There are 13 residues in the CDR3. The CDR3 nucleotides read TGCGCCAGCAGCGCCGGAAGGAACACTGAAGCTTTCTTT. This translates into CASSAGRNTEAFF. Supplemented by reference TRBV5-1 and TRBJ1-1, the full variable domain reads KAGVTQTPRYLIKTRGQQVTLSCSPISGHRSVSWYQQTPGQGLQFLFEYFSETQRNKGNFPGRFSGRQFSNSRSEMNVSTLELGDSALYLCASSAGRNTEAFFGQGTRLTVV.

In this sample, this clonotype turned up many times. The gene calls are TRBV6-2 or TRBV6-3 and TRBJ2-7; tentatively, D is TRBD2 (6 bases). This CDR3 is built from 16 residues. Trimming took 7 bases from V and 1 from J, leaving 20 bases between them. The germline V gene has CDR1 MNHEY and CDR2 SVGEGT. The CDR3 here is CASTLSPGRGSYEQYF. The CDR3 DNA reads as TGTGCCAGCACCCTCTCTCCAGGACGGGGGTCCTACGAGCAGTACTTC.

This clonotype was seen many times. This rearrangement joins TRBV7-2 to TRBJ2-7; D perhaps matches TRBD1 (6 bases). The CDR3 is 14 amino acids. The V end was cut by 3 bases, the J end by 0 bases, with 9 bases between. CDR1 is SGHTA and CDR2 is FQGNSA in the germline V gene. The CDR3 spells CASSFRDNSYEQYF. The CDR3 DNA reads TGTGCCAGCAGCTTCAGGGACAACTCCTACGAGCAGTACTTC.

The chain is built from TRBV20-1 and TRBJ2-1, with TRBD2 matching 12 bases. The trim removed 5 bases at V and 2 bases at J, leaving 4 bases unmatched. There are 15 residues in the CDR3. From germline, CDR1 is DFQATT and CDR2 SNEGSKA (reference sequence). The CDR3 DNA reads TGCAGTGCTCCCGGACTAGCGGGACCCTACAATGAGCAGTTCTTC. Protein sequence: CSAPGLAGPYNEQFF.

This clonotype was seen a few times. The chain couples TRBV24-1 to TRBJ2-7, with 9 bases aligning to TRBD1. Trimming took 4 bases from V and 6 from J; bases not matched to a gene: 6. Germline CDR1 and CDR2: KGHDR and SFDVKD. This CDR3 comprises 14 residues. CDR3 sequence reads: CATSERDRVSEQYF. Written as DNA, the CDR3 is TGTGCCACCAGTGAGAGGGACAGGGTCTCCGAGCAGTACTTC.

This clonotype was counted only a few times. This chain connects TRBV6-2 or TRBV6-3 to TRBJ1-1; TRBD1 matches 7 bases. The germline gives CDR1 MNHEY, CDR2 SVGEGT. Unmatched junction bases numbered 4, after V lost 6 bases and J lost 3 bases. This CDR3 has 13 residues. CDR3 in DNA: TGTGCCAGCAGGATAACAGGGGACACTGAAGCTTTCTTT. Amino acids: CASRITGDTEAFF.

The rearrangement uses TRBV29-1 and TRBJ2-3; D unclear. This CDR3 is built from 17 residues. The V gene's germline CDR1 is SQVTM and CDR2 ANQGSEA. Trimming stripped 0 bases from V and 2 bases from J, with 18 bases between. This CDR3 is CSVEDLRLPLITDTQYF. The CDR3 bases are TGCAGCGTTGAAGATCTTCGCCTCCCCTTAATCACAGATACGCAGTATTTT.

This rearrangement joins TRBV7-6 to TRBJ2-7; 10 nucleotides align to TRBD1. The V gene end was trimmed by 0 bases and the J gene end by 6 bases; junction bases not matched to a gene: 11. CDR1 is SGHVS, CDR2 FNYEAQ, per germline. There are 17 residues in the CDR3. The CDR3 DNA follows: TGTGCCAGCAGCTTAGCCCCCCCAGGGACAGGGGACCCCGAGCAGTACTTC. Translating it yields CASSLAPPGTGDPEQYF.

This clonotype was counted many times. The chain is built from TRBV10-3 and TRBJ2-2; 9 positions match TRBD1. J lost 0 bases, V lost 10 bases, and 3 bases had no gene match. Germline values: CDR1 ENHRY, CDR2 SYGVKD. The CDR3 has 14 residues. Here the CDR3 reads CANRQGANTGELFF. CDR3 in DNA: TGTGCCAATCGACAGGGGGCGAACACCGGGGAGCTGTTTTTT.

The J gene is TRBJ1-5, the V gene TRBV4-2; 9 bases are a match to TRBD1. This CDR3 is built from 17 residues. The ends lost 1 base at V and 3 bases at J; junction bases unmatched: 7. Germline CDR1 is LGHNA and CDR2 is YNFKEQ. This CDR3 is CASSQVQTGGNNQPQHF. CDR3 in DNA: TGTGCCAGCAGCCAAGTGCAGACAGGGGGGAACAATCAGCCCCAGCATTTT.

This clonotype was detected ten times or more. The chain carries TRBV7-2 and TRBJ2-7; D not resolved. This CDR3 has 13 amino acids. The V end was cut by 6 bases, the J end by 4 bases, with 13 bases between. Germline V gene sequence: CDR1 SGHTA, CDR2 FQGNSA. CDR3 DNA sequence: TGTGCCAGCAGTCTGAAAGGGCTGTACGAGCAGTACTTC. Protein sequence: CASSLKGLYEQYF.

Only a few counts were recorded for this clonotype. V usage is TRBV28 and J usage is TRBJ2-7, with a weak D call TRBD1 (6 bases). The ends were cut back, 3 bases at V and 6 bases at J, with 12 bases in the middle. The length of the CDR3 is 13 residues. Germline V CDR1 and CDR2: MDHEN, SYDVKM. The CDR3 sequence is CASSFRGTGEQYF. The CDR3 DNA reads as TGTGCCAGCAGTTTCAGGGGTACAGGCGAGCAGTACTTC. The whole variable domain, filled in from reference TRBV28 and TRBJ2-7, reads DVKVTQSSRYLVKRTGEKVFLECVQDMDHENMFWYRQDPGLGLRLIYFSYDVKMKEKGDIPEGYSVSREKKERFSLILESASTNQTSMYLCASSFRGTGEQYFGPGTRLTVT.

This clonotype was found a few times. CDR3 in amino acids: CAWSVGGVSYEQYF. The CDR3 DNA reads as TGTGCCTGGAGTGTAGGAGGGGTTAGCTACGAGCAGTACTTC. The rearrangement joins TRBV30 to TRBJ2-7; weak D call: TRBD2 (6 bases). Germline V gene data show CDR1 as GTSNPN and CDR2 as SVGIG (reference sequence). V shed 0 bases and J shed 3 bases, with 12 bases lying between them. The CDR3 is made up of 14 amino acids. Filled out from reference TRBV30 and TRBJ2-7, the complete variable domain reads SQTIHQWPATLVQPVGSPLSLECTVEGTSNPNLYWYRQAAGRGLQLLFYSVGIGQISSEVPQNLSASRPQDRQFILSSKKLLLSDSGFYLCAWSVGGVSYEQYFGPGTRLTVT.

V and J are TRBV7-9 and TRBJ2-5; no clear D gene. Germline assignment: CDR1 SEHNR and CDR2 FQNEAQ (reference sequence). V lost 4 bases and J lost 4, with 10 bases in between. This CDR3 has 13 residues. The CDR3 region has the DNA TGTGCCAGCAGCTCGGCGGTATTAGAGACCCAGTACTTC. It codes for CASSSAVLETQYF.

This clonotype came up a few times. The chain links TRBV5-5 to TRBJ1-5; D remains ambiguous. The CDR3 is 15 residues long. Trimming shortened V by 4 bases and J by 0 bases, and 11 bases separated the two germline ends. Per germline, CDR1 SGHKS and CDR2 YYEKEE (reference sequence). The CDR3 here is CASSTEPLSNQPQHF. The CDR3 bases are TGTGCCAGCAGCACTGAACCCCTTAGCAATCAGCCCCAGCATTTT.

This sequence joins TRBV6-1 and TRBJ2-1; possibly TRBD1 or TRBD2 for D (5 bases each). V gave up 6 bases and J gave up 0 bases, with 12 bases separating them. This CDR3 contains 15 residues. Germline loops: CDR1 MNHNS, CDR2 SASEGT. The CDR3 region is CASRIGGGSYNEQFF. The CDR3 DNA sequence: TGTGCCAGCAGGATTGGTGGGGGCTCCTACAATGAGCAGTTCTTC.

This sequence joins TRBV24-1 and TRBJ2-1; D perhaps matches TRBD2 (5 bases). This CDR3 comprises 15 residues. V was clipped by 4 bases and J by 2 bases, with 11 bases between them. Germline loops: CDR1 KGHDR, CDR2 SFDVKD. CDR3 region: CATSDRRATYNEQFF. CDR3 in DNA: TGTGCCACCAGTGACCGGCGGGCTACCTACAATGAGCAGTTCTTC.